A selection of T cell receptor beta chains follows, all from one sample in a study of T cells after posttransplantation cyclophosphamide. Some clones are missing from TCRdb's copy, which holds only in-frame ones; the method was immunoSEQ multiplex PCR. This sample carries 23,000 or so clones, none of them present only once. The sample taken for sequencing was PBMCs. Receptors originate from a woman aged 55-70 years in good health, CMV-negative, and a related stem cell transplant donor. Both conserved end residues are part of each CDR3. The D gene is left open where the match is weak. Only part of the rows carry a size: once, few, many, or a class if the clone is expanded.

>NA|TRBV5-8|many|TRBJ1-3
CASSWGSGNTIYF
TGTGCCAGCAGCTGGGGCTCCGGAAACACCATATATTTT
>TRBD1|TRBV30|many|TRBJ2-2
CAWVPGTANTGELFF
TGTGCCTGGGTTCCCGGGACAGCGAACACCGGGGAGCTGTTTTTT
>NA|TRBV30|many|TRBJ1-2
CAWSVGGTYGYTF
TGTGCCTGGAGTGTTGGGGGCACCTATGGCTACACCTTC
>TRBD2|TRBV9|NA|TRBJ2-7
CASSPLGTSGSYEQYF
TGTGCCAGCAGCCCCCTCGGGACTAGCGGCTCCTACGAGCAGTACTTC
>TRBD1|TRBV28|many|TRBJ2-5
CASSLGLRQGQETQYF
TGTGCCAGCAGTTTAGGGTTGCGACAGGGGCAAGAGACCCAGTACTTC
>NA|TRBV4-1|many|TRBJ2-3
CASSRIGAARTDTQYF
TGCGCCAGCAGCCGGATCGGCGCGGCTCGCACAGATACGCAGTATTTT
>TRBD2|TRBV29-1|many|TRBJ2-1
CSVEEEGRALQFF
TGCAGCGTTGAAGAGGAGGGGAGGGCTCTGCAGTTCTTC
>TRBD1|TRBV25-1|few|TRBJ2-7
CASSEYKGQDHEQYF
TGTGCCAGCAGTGAATATAAAGGACAGGACCACGAGCAGTACTTC
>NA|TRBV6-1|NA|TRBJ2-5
CASSDWTGKETQYF
TGTGCCAGCAGTGATTGGACGGGAAAAGAGACCCAGTACTTC
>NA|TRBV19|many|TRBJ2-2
CASSIQASRLTGELFF
TGTGCCAGTAGTATCCAGGCTAGCCGTTTGACCGGGGAGCTGTTTTTT
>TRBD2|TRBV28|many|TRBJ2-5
CASLTRTWGGQETQYF
TGTGCCAGTCTCACCCGGACCTGGGGGGGACAAGAGACCCAGTACTTC
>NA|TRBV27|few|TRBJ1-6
CASSPGGYNSPLHF
TGTGCCAGCAGTCCCGGGGGGTATAATTCACCCCTCCACTTT
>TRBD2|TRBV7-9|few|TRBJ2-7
CASSLPGLSYEQYF
TGTGCCAGCAGCTTACCGGGACTATCCTACGAGCAGTACTTC
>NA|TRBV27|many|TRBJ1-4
CASTLYSRGGEKLFF
TGTGCCAGCACCCTCTATAGTCGGGGAGGGGAAAAACTGTTTTTT
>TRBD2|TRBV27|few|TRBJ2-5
CASSVGLGETQYF
TGTGCCAGCAGTGTAGGACTAGGAGAGACCCAGTACTTC
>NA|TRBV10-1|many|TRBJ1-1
CASNRVQDRNTEAFF
TGCGCCAGCAACCGAGTACAGGACAGAAACACTGAAGCTTTCTTT
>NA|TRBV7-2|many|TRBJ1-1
CASRNTEAFF
TGTGCCAGCCGGAACACTGAAGCTTTCTTT
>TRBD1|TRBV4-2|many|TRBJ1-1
CASSRTGLNTEAFF
TGTGCCAGCAGTCGGACAGGATTGAACACTGAAGCTTTCTTT
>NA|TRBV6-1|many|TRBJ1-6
CASSVVARSSYNSPLHF
TGTGCCAGCAGTGTAGTGGCCCGGAGCTCCTATAATTCACCCCTCCACTTT
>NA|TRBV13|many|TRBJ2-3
CASSLAGAGDTDTQYF
TGTGCCAGCAGCCTCGCGGGGGCGGGGGACACAGATACGCAGTATTTT
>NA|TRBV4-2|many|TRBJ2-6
CASSPSSGANVLTF
TGTGCCAGCAGCCCTAGCTCCGGGGCCAACGTCCTGACTTTC
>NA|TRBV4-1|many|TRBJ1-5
CASSQVPGSNQPQHF
TGCGCCAGCAGCCAAGTACCGGGAAGCAATCAGCCCCAGCATTTT
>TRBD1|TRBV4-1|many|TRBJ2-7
CASSQGDRGEREQYF
TGCGCCAGCAGCCAAGGGGACAGGGGGGAACGTGAGCAGTACTTC
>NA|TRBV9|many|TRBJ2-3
CASSPRDSTDTQYF
TGTGCCAGCAGCCCACGGGACTCCACAGATACGCAGTATTTT
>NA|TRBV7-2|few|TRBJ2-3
CASSLTNTWDTQYF
TGTGCCAGCAGCTTAACGAATACATGGGATACGCAGTATTTT